The 22 T cell receptor beta chains below were found in one sample sequenced in a study of OX40 agonist ivuxolimab in advanced cancers. Clones were sequenced by immunoSEQ multiplex PCR, and TCRdb holds only the in-frame ones, with some missing. This sample has just over 60,000 clones, with 92% found just once. The material was CD4+ or CD8+ T cells sorted from blood, obtained in a trial of the OX40 agonist ivuxolimab. Receptor source: an adult with an advanced solid tumor such as melanoma, head and neck, liver or kidney cancer.

Turning to this clone: Other DNA sequences of this sample code for an identical CDR3. This chain joins TRBV5-6 and TRBJ1-1; 8 bases fit TRBD1. V shed 2 bases and J 4 bases; nucleotides not matched to a gene: 1. Germline values: CDR1 SGHDT, CDR2 YYEEEE. CDR3 length: 13 amino acids. The CDR3 bases are TGTGCCAGCAGCTTTGACAGGGGCACTGAAGCTTTCTTT. Protein product: CASSFDRGTEAFF.

This chain links TRBV29-1 with TRBJ2-7; D not certain. The V gene's germline CDR1 is SQVTM and CDR2 ANQGSEA. The CDR3 runs to 10 residues. Trimming removed 4 bases at V and 4 bases at J, with 5 bases between. CDR3 region: CSVGGYEQYF. The CDR3 bases are TGCAGCGTTGGTGGGTACGAGCAGTACTTC.

The CDR3 DNA follows: TGTGCTAATAAACAAGATTGGGGGATCCCCCCACTTGGCTACACCTTC. This translates into CANKQDWGIPPLGYTF. V and J are TRBV21-1 and TRBJ1-2. TRBV21-1 is listed as a pseudogene. This CDR3 comprises 16 residues.

The V gene is TRBV18, the J gene TRBJ2-4; D may be TRBD2 (5 bases). V lost 4 bases, J lost 7 bases, and 17 bases lay in between. Germline loops: CDR1 KGHSH, CDR2 LQKENI. The CDR3 loop spans 15 amino acids. CDR3 amino acids: CASSQTNGNANIQYF. The CDR3 coding sequence is TGTGCCAGCTCACAAACAAACGGGAACGCGAACATTCAGTACTTC.

The rearrangement joins TRBV5-1 to TRBJ2-1, with 10 bases fitting TRBD2. Per germline, CDR1 SGHRS and CDR2 YFSETQ. This CDR3 comprises 18 residues. V shed 4 bases and J 9 bases; nucleotides not matched to a gene: 19. CDR3 bases: TGCGCCAGCAGCCCTGGGCTAGCGGGGGCCCCCGGGAGCGGTGAGCAGTTCTTC. Its protein product is CASSPGLAGAPGSGEQFF.

This sequence joins TRBV27 and TRBJ1-5, with 7 bases identical to TRBD1. Looked up from germline, CDR1 is MNHEY and CDR2 is SMNVEV (reference sequence). J was trimmed by 4 bases and V by 3 bases; bases with no gene match: 3. The length of the CDR3 is 14 residues. In DNA form, the CDR3 reads TGTGCCAGCAGTTTGTCAGGGGGTAATCAGCCCCAGCATTTT. Protein product: CASSLSGGNQPQHF.

This clone was recorded a few times. The chain recombines TRBV6-6 with TRBJ1-6; no definite D call. The CDR3 is made up of 14 amino acids. Germline CDR1 is MNHNY and CDR2 is SVGAGI (reference sequence). Trimming took off 2 bases at V and 10 bases at J, with 12 bases between the two ends. The DNA of the CDR3 is TGTGCCAGCAGTTACGTCGCTTCAGAGTCACCCCTCCACTTT. Residues: CASSYVASESPLHF.

This chain joins TRBV20-1 and TRBJ1-5, with D maybe TRBD1 (6 bases). This CDR3 has 10 amino acids. Germline CDR1 reads DFQATT; CDR2 reads SNEGSKA (reference sequence). The chain's CDR3 is CFEGDQPQHF. The CDR3 nucleotides are TGCTTTGAGGGGGATCAGCCCCAGCATTTT.

The genes are TRBV11-2 and TRBJ2-5, with D perhaps TRBD1 or TRBD2 (5 bases each). V was trimmed by 5 bases and J by 7 bases, leaving 20 bases between them. The germline V gene encodes CDR1 SGHAT and CDR2 FQNNGV. This CDR3 is built from 15 residues. The CDR3 DNA follows: TGTGCCAGCAGCCAAGGTGGGGGTTTTGTGGCGACCCAGTACTTC. This translates into CASSQGGGFVATQYF. Based on the CDR3 plus reference TRBV11-2 and TRBJ2-5, the full variable domain is EAGVAQSPRYKIIEKRQSVAFWCNPISGHATLYWYQQILGQGPKLLIQFQNNGVVDDSQLPKDRFSAERLKGVDSTLKIQPAKLEDSAVYLCASSQGGGFVATQYFGPGTRLLVL.

The chain employs TRBV18 and TRBJ2-2; D is unresolved. The germline V gene encodes CDR1 KGHSH and CDR2 LQKENI. The V end was cut by 1 base, the J end by 8 bases, with 5 bases between. The CDR3 sequence is 12 residues long. CDR3 in amino acids: CASSPQRGELFF. The CDR3, as DNA: TGTGCCAGCTCACCACAGCGTGGGGAGCTGTTTTTT.

This clone was picked up one time. The gene calls are TRBV15 and TRBJ2-5, with TRBD2 identical over 7 bases. CDR3 size: 15 residues. The V segment lost 5 bases and the J segment 0 bases; nucleotides outside the gene matches: 6. Germline V gives CDR1 LNHNV, CDR2 YYDKDF (reference sequence). This CDR3 reads CATSSLGRNQETQYF. The CDR3 DNA reads as TGTGCCACCAGCTCCCTCGGGAGGAACCAAGAGACCCAGTACTTC.

The gene calls are TRBV7-6 and TRBJ2-7; D is tentatively TRBD1 or TRBD2 (5 bases each). The CDR3 extends over 14 amino acids. The germline V gene has CDR1 SGHVS and CDR2 FNYEAQ. The V gene lost 1 base and the J gene lost 6 bases, with 13 bases spanning the gap. The CDR3 protein is CASSLEAGTGEQYF. The CDR3, as DNA: TGTGCCAGCAGCTTAGAAGCAGGGACGGGCGAGCAGTACTTC.

V gene TRBV18 combines with J gene TRBJ1-5, with unresolved D. The CDR3 totals 14 residues. Germline CDR1 is KGHSH and CDR2 is LQKENI. V lost 1 base and J lost 5, with 9 bases in between. The CDR3 nucleotides read TGTGCCAGCTCACCACTGCCCCGATATCAGCCCCAGCATTTT. The encoded protein is CASSPLPRYQPQHF.

This clone was counted once. This chain links TRBV6-1 with TRBJ2-1; D not certain. The germline V and J ends were trimmed by 2 bases and 3 bases, with 11 bases remaining between them. CDR3 length: 15 residues. CDR1 is MNHNS and CDR2 is SASEGT in the germline V gene. The CDR3 DNA reads as TGTGCCAGCAGTGAATCGGGTGGCAGCTACAATGAGCAGTTCTTC. This gives the protein CASSESGGSYNEQFF.

The V call is TRBV6-5, the J call TRBJ2-7, with 9 positions matching TRBD2. Losses at the gene ends were 0 bases for V and 6 bases for J; bases not matched to a gene: 6. CDR3 size: 15 residues. CDR1 is MNHEY and CDR2 is SVGAGI in the germline V gene. CDR3 protein: CASSYSLAGKGEQYF. DNA for the CDR3: TGTGCCAGCAGTTACTCGCTAGCGGGAAAAGGCGAGCAGTACTTC.

CDR3 protein: CASARGAVNTEAFF. CDR3 bases: TGTGCCAGTGCCCGGGGTGCCGTGAACACTGAAGCTTTCTTT. The rearrangement links TRBV2 to TRBJ1-1, with D unclear. Germline V gives CDR1 SNHLY, CDR2 FYNNEI. The CDR3 runs to 14 residues. The V and J ends lost 9 bases and 0 bases respectively, with 14 bases between them. The full variable domain, with the rest looked up from reference TRBV2 and TRBJ1-1, is EPEVTQTPSHQVTQMGQEVILRCVPISNHLYFYWYRQILGQKVEFLVSFYNNEISEKSEIFDDQFSVERPDGSNFTLKIRSTKLEDSAMYFCASARGAVNTEAFFGQGTRLTVV.

The gene calls are TRBV5-4 and TRBJ2-7, with 14 bases aligning to TRBD2. The CDR3 has 16 amino acids. V shed 0 bases and J 5 bases; nucleotides not matched to a gene: 4. CDR1 is SGHNT and CDR2 is YYREEE in the germline V gene (reference sequence). The CDR3 sequence: CASSLGGLAGVDEQYF. For the CDR3, the DNA is TGTGCCAGCAGCTTGGGGGGACTAGCGGGAGTCGACGAGCAGTACTTC.

The CDR3 nucleotides are TGTGCCAGCAGCAAGACTGAAAACAATGAGCAGTTCTTC. Translating gives CASSKTENNEQFF. The chain has TRBV11-3 and TRBJ2-1; D unresolved. The CDR3 extends over 13 amino acids. The germline V gene encodes CDR1 SGHNT and CDR2 YENEEA. V was cut by 5 bases and J by 5 bases, with 10 bases left in between.

This chain connects TRBV6-1 to TRBJ1-5, with D tentatively TRBD1 (5 bases). Trimming stripped 2 bases from V and 5 bases from J, with 13 bases between. CDR1 MNHNS and CDR2 SASEGT come from the germline V gene. The CDR3 sequence is 15 residues long. The CDR3 DNA reads as TGTGCCAGCAGTGAAACAGGAGACAGATATCAGCCCCAGCATTTT. It codes for CASSETGDRYQPQHF.

The chain combines TRBV28 with TRBJ2-5, with D perhaps TRBD1 (5 bases). Trimming took 5 bases from V and 0 from J, leaving 10 bases between them. Looked up from germline, CDR1 is MDHEN and CDR2 is SYDVKM. The CDR3 totals 14 residues. The CDR3 spells CASSGAQHQETQYF. CDR3 in DNA: TGTGCCAGCAGTGGGGCTCAACACCAAGAGACCCAGTACTTC.

The chain carries TRBV10-3 and TRBJ2-3; TRBD2 matches 12 bases. The germline gives CDR1 ENHRY, CDR2 SYGVKD. V lost 6 bases and J lost 2; bases outside the gene matches: 6. The CDR3 contains 16 residues. CDR3 in amino acids: CAISDGLAGPTDTQYF. CDR3 in DNA: TGTGCCATCAGCGACGGACTAGCGGGGCCCACAGATACGCAGTATTTT.

This chain joins TRBV27 and TRBJ2-1, with D hard to call. This CDR3 spans 12 amino acids. V lost 6 bases and J 12 bases, leaving 15 bases between the germline ends. Germline CDR1 reads MNHEY; CDR2 reads SMNVEV (reference sequence). CDR3 in amino acids: CASSLPPMRQFF. Written as DNA, the CDR3 is TGTGCCAGCAGCCTACCCCCAATGAGGCAGTTCTTC.